What follows are 18 T cell receptor beta chains derived from one specimen sequenced in a study of response to subunit inactivated influenza vaccine. TCRdb re-analysed the RT-PCR reads in MiXCR, keeping a single row per CDR3 protein. The sample has 450,000 to 600,000 distinct CDR3 sequences; 16% are singletons. The material sequenced was CD4+ T cells sorted from PBMCs, taken about 24 months after vaccination. Receptor source: a man between 50 and 75 years old who received an inactivated influenza vaccine.

The CDR3 here is CSANRDTTDTQYF. The CDR3 DNA sequence: TGCAGTGCTAACCGGGACACCACAGATACGCAGTATTTT. The chain carries TRBV20-1 and TRBJ2-3; a weak D match, TRBD1 (6 bases). The V end lost 4 bases, the J end lost 2 bases, and 10 bases lay between the germline ends. Germline V CDR1 and CDR2: DFQATT, SNEGSKA (reference sequence). The CDR3 sequence is 13 residues long.

This clonotype was counted many times. This sequence joins TRBV10-3 and TRBJ1-1; TRBD1 is a possible D gene (6 bases). CDR3 length: 13 residues. Germline V lookup: CDR1 ENHRY, CDR2 SYGVKD. Trimming stripped 3 bases from V and 4 bases from J, with 9 bases between. The DNA for the CDR3 is TGTGCCATCAGTGAAGGAGGGGGCACTGAAGCTTTCTTT. Translation gives CAISEGGGTEAFF.

V gene TRBV10-2 combines with J gene TRBJ2-1, with unresolved D. V gave up 7 bases and J gave up 9 bases, with 7 bases separating them. Germline CDR1 and CDR2: WSHSY and SAAADI. The CDR3 contains 10 residues. The CDR3 loop reads CASNFPEQFF. CDR3 nucleotides: TGCGCCAGCAATTTCCCTGAGCAGTTCTTC.

This clonotype was detected many times. V gene TRBV7-2 combines with J gene TRBJ2-7; no definite D call. The CDR3 loop spans 11 amino acids. V lost 5 bases and J 5 bases, leaving 7 bases between the germline ends. Germline CDR1 is SGHTA and CDR2 is FQGNSA. The CDR3 region is CASSLLNEQYF. Here the CDR3 DNA reads TGTGCCAGCAGCCTCCTGAACGAGCAGTACTTC.

The chain carries TRBV6-2 or TRBV6-3 and TRBJ2-7, with D uncertain. The germline V gene has CDR1 MNHEY and CDR2 SVGEGT. The CDR3 is made up of 12 amino acids. V was cut by 5 bases and J by 5 bases, with 10 bases left in between. This CDR3 reads CASSKSWDEQYF. As DNA, the CDR3 is TGTGCCAGCAGTAAATCCTGGGACGAGCAGTACTTC.

The chain links TRBV5-1 to TRBJ2-3; D is uncertain. The CDR3 totals 13 residues. From germline, CDR1 is SGHRS and CDR2 YFSETQ. V gave up 5 bases and J gave up 4 bases, with 11 bases separating them. DNA for the CDR3: TGCGCCAGCAGGGAGACCGCTTCAGATACGCAGTATTTT. It yields the protein CASRETASDTQYF.

This chain joins TRBV3-1 and TRBJ1-4; no reliable D call. The CDR3 is 17 amino acids. Germline values: CDR1 LGHDT, CDR2 YNNKEL (reference sequence). Trimming took off 1 base at V and 1 base at J, with 13 bases between the two ends. The CDR3 DNA reads TGTGCCAGCAGCCAAGGTTACGGGGTACGAACTAATGAAAAACTGTTTTTT. This gives the protein CASSQGYGVRTNEKLFF.

This clonotype was counted only a few times. The rearrangement joins TRBV7-2 to TRBJ2-7; D call uncertain. The germline V and J ends were trimmed by 4 bases and 4 bases, with 14 bases remaining between them. Germline V gives CDR1 SGHTA, CDR2 FQGNSA. CDR3 length: 14 amino acids. In DNA form, the CDR3 reads TGTGCCAGCAGCTCAACTCAAGGCCGGTACGAGCAGTACTTC. Its translation: CASSSTQGRYEQYF. Full variable domain (outside the CDR3, taken from reference TRBV7-2 and TRBJ2-7): GAGVSQSPSNKVTEKGKDVELRCDPISGHTALYWYRQSLGQGLEFLIYFQGNSAPDKSGLPSDRFSAERTGGSVSTLTIQRTQQEDSAVYLCASSSTQGRYEQYFGPGTRLTVT.

V usage is TRBV12-3 or TRBV12-4 and J usage is TRBJ2-1, with D uncertain. The length of the CDR3 is 13 residues. Trimming removed 1 base at V and 5 bases at J, with 6 bases between. Here the CDR3 DNA reads TGTGCCAGCAGTTTAGTTATGAACAATGAGCAGTTCTTC. Translated, it gives CASSLVMNNEQFF.

The chain recombines TRBV7-3 with TRBJ2-1; 9 bases map to TRBD2. V lost 5 bases, J lost 5 bases, and 10 bases stayed unmatched. The CDR3 spans 16 residues. Germline V CDR1 and CDR2: SGHTA, FQGTGA. The CDR3 loop reads CASSPQRTSVNNEQFF. Written as DNA, the CDR3 is TGTGCCAGCAGCCCACAACGGACTAGCGTAAACAATGAGCAGTTCTTC.

This clonotype has ten or more counts. The rearrangement joins TRBV4-3 to TRBJ1-1; no definite D call. The CDR3 is made up of 15 amino acids. Germline CDR1 LGHNA, CDR2 YSLEER. Trimming took off 1 base at V and 1 base at J, with 10 bases between the two ends. CDR3 sequence reads: CASSQAGIRNTEAFF. CDR3 bases: TGCGCCAGCAGCCAAGCAGGCATCAGGAACACTGAAGCTTTCTTT.

This clonotype was counted at least ten times. This chain joins TRBV2 and TRBJ1-5; perhaps TRBD1 as D (6 bases). The ends were cut back, 4 bases at V and 0 bases at J, with 10 bases in the middle. Germline assignment: CDR1 SNHLY and CDR2 FYNNEI. The CDR3 spans 15 residues. CDR3 loop: CASSVGAVSNQPQHF. The CDR3 DNA reads TGTGCCAGCAGTGTGGGGGCGGTTAGCAATCAGCCCCAGCATTTT.

This clonotype was picked up a small number of times. The genes are TRBV3-1 and TRBJ1-3; possibly TRBD1 for D (6 bases). This CDR3 has 14 residues. CDR1 LGHDT and CDR2 YNNKEL come from the germline V gene (reference sequence). V shed 4 bases and J shed 4 bases, with 11 bases lying between them. CDR3 DNA sequence: TGTGCCAGCAGCCCCCGGACAGCGGGAAACACCATATATTTT. This translates into CASSPRTAGNTIYF.

V and J are TRBV29-1 and TRBJ2-1; 12 nucleotides agree with TRBD2. Trimming removed 5 bases from V and 9 bases from J; junction bases left unmatched: 5. The CDR3 totals 13 residues. CDR1 SQVTM and CDR2 ANQGSEA come from the germline V gene. DNA of the CDR3: TGCAGCGTTCGGACTAGCGGGATTGGTGAGCAGTTCTTC. Translation: CSVRTSGIGEQFF.

This clonotype has more than one count but fewer than ten. The chain's CDR3 is CASSQYSGGGDEQFF. DNA for the CDR3: TGCGCCAGCAGCCAATACAGCGGGGGTGGCGATGAGCAGTTCTTC. The chain couples TRBV4-1 to TRBJ2-1; 8 positions match TRBD2. This CDR3 spans 15 amino acids. The germline V gene encodes CDR1 MGHRA and CDR2 YSYEKL. With 2 bases clipped from V and 8 bases from J, the junction kept 8 bases outside the gene matches.

This chain joins TRBV11-2 and TRBJ2-2; D uncertain. The CDR3 runs 17 residues. V was pared by 0 bases and J by 1 base, with 12 bases between. CDR1 and CDR2 from the germline V gene are SGHAT and FQNNGV. The CDR3 region has the DNA TGTGCCAGCAGCTTAGATTCGGGTAGTCGGAACACCGGGGAGCTGTTTTTT. Protein product: CASSLDSGSRNTGELFF.

V is TRBV2 and J is TRBJ2-3; 8 bases match TRBD1. The trim removed 7 bases at V and 1 base at J, leaving 4 bases unmatched. The CDR3 has 14 amino acids. The germline V gene encodes CDR1 SNHLY and CDR2 FYNNEI. In nucleotides, the CDR3 is TGTGCCAGCACAGGGGGCTTACGCACAGATACGCAGTATTTT. Its protein product is CASTGGLRTDTQYF.

The sample holds a few counts of this clonotype. The V gene is TRBV12-3 or TRBV12-4, the J gene TRBJ1-1; 11 bases map to TRBD1. The CDR3 is 15 amino acids. The trim removed 6 bases at V and 5 bases at J, leaving 8 bases unmatched. CDR3 nucleotide sequence: TGTGCCAGCAGGCCCGGGACAGGGGGAAATACTGAAGCTTTCTTT. Its protein is CASRPGTGGNTEAFF.